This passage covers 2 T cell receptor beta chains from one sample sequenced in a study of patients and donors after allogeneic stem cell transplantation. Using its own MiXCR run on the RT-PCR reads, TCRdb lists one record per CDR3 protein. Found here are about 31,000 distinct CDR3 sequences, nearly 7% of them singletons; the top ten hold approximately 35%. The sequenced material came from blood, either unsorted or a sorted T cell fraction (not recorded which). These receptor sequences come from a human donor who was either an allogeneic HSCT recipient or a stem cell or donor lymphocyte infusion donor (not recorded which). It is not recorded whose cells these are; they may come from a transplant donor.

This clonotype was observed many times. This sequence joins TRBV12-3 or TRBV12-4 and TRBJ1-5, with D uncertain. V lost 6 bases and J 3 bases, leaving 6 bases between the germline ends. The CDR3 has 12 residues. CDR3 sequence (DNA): TGTGCCAGCAGCTACCCCAATCAGCCCCAGCATTTT. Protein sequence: CASSYPNQPQHF.

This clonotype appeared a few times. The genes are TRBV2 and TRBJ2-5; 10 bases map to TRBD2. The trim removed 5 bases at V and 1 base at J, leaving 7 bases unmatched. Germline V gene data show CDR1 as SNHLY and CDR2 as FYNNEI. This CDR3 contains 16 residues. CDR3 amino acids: CASSPRSGRTQETQYF. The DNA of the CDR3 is TGTGCCAGCAGTCCTCGTAGCGGGAGGACCCAAGAGACCCAGTACTTC.